The 31 T cell receptor beta chains below come from one sample, sequenced in a study of neurological immune-mediated disorders. One entry per CDR3 protein, called by TCRdb with MiXCR from the 5' RACE reads. The data contain more than 40,000 distinct CDR3 sequences, about 14% of them seen just once; the ten biggest clones take up about 3.6%. Sample: CD4+ T cells from blood. The receptors come from a woman aged 60-75 years with HTLV-1-associated myelopathy (HAM/TSP).

To note about this clonotype: The DNA is left out, because the CDR3 cannot be placed on it with certainty; the CDR3 is given as TCRdb lists it. V gene TRBV29-1 combines with J gene TRBJ1-2; TRBD1 is taken as the D call from the table, unchecked against the DNA. Germline V lookup: CDR1 SQVTM, CDR2 ANQGSEA. Including both end residues, the CDR3 is 23 amino acids long. This chain's CDR3 is CSVGQPTETQYFGPGQGGSGYTF.

The chain links TRBV19 to TRBJ1-1; D possibly corresponds to TRBD1 (6 bases). The germline CDR1 and CDR2 sequences are LNHDA and SQIVND (reference sequence). V shed 3 bases and J shed 0 bases, with 11 bases lying between them. CDR3 length equals 15 residues. Here the CDR3 DNA reads TGTGCCAGTAGTATTGGGGCAGGGGTGAACACTGAAGCTTTCTTT. Translation: CASSIGAGVNTEAFF.

This clonotype has ten or more counts. The J gene is TRBJ1-1, the V gene TRBV20-1; no clear D gene. Germline loops: CDR1 DFQATT, CDR2 SNEGSKA (reference sequence). The CDR3 has 13 residues. The V end was cut by 3 bases, the J end by 1 base, with 9 bases between. CDR3 in DNA: TGCAGTGCTAGGGTCAACTGGAACACTGAAGCTTTCTTT. Its protein product is CSARVNWNTEAFF.

This clonotype was observed many times. The chain recombines TRBV5-1 with TRBJ1-2; TRBD1 matches at 8 bases. The CDR3 is made up of 15 amino acids. The V and J ends lost 4 bases and 3 bases, in that order; junction bases with no gene match: 8. CDR1 is SGHRS and CDR2 is YFSETQ in the germline V gene. The CDR3 DNA follows: TGCGCCAGCAGCCCTGGACAGGGCCGGGACTATGGCTACACCTTC. Protein sequence: CASSPGQGRDYGYTF.

This clonotype was seen repeatedly, ten times or more. The J gene is TRBJ1-1, the V gene TRBV5-1; no reliable D call. CDR1 and CDR2 (germline): SGHRS, YFSETQ. CDR3 length: 17 amino acids. Between the trimmed V and J ends, which lost 0 bases and 1 base, there was a span of 16 bases. CDR3 amino acids: CASSLGASLIGNTEAFF. CDR3 in DNA: TGCGCCAGCAGCTTGGGGGCGTCCCTAATAGGGAACACTGAAGCTTTCTTT.

This clonotype came up many times. This chain joins TRBV12-3 or TRBV12-4 and TRBJ2-3; D ambiguous. CDR3 size: 11 residues. Trimming pared 2 bases from V and 5 bases from J, leaving 2 bases between. The CDR3 reads CASSLLDTQYF. CDR3 nucleotide sequence: TGTGCCAGCAGTTTACTAGATACGCAGTATTTT.

This clonotype was recorded at least ten times. The chain has TRBV5-1 and TRBJ1-2; no clear D. CDR1 SGHRS and CDR2 YFSETQ come from the germline V gene. The CDR3 length is 16 residues. The germline V and J ends were trimmed by 9 bases and 4 bases, with 25 bases remaining between them. CDR3 loop: CANPRAQATASYGYTF. The CDR3 coding sequence is TGCGCCAACCCCCGGGCCCAGGCGACTGCTAGCTATGGCTACACCTTC.

The rearrangement joins TRBV7-2 to TRBJ2-3, with TRBD2 matching over 8 bases. This CDR3 contains 16 residues. The V segment lost 6 bases and the J segment 2 bases; nucleotides outside the gene matches: 10. Germline CDR1 and CDR2: SGHTA and FQGNSA. The CDR3 region is CASRASRGVTTDTQYF. CDR3 DNA: TGTGCCAGCAGAGCCTCGCGGGGGGTAACCACAGATACGCAGTATTTT.

This clonotype has a count of ten or more. The chain carries TRBV11-2 and TRBJ2-5; D gene ambiguous. The CDR3 consists of 12 residues. The V end was cut by 2 bases, the J end by 5 bases, with 6 bases between. The germline V gene has CDR1 SGHAT and CDR2 FQNNGV. Written as DNA, the CDR3 is TGTGCCAGCAGCTTATTGGACGAGACCCAGTACTTC. Its translation: CASSLLDETQYF.

This clonotype was recorded at least ten times. The J gene is TRBJ2-7, the V gene TRBV7-6; D perhaps matches TRBD1 (6 bases). CDR3 length: 14 residues. The V and J ends lost 2 bases and 1 base respectively, with 9 bases between them. Germline loops: CDR1 SGHVS, CDR2 FNYEAQ. Written as DNA, the CDR3 is TGTGCCAGCAGCTTAACCCAGGGGTCCTACGAGCAGTACTTC. Translated, it gives CASSLTQGSYEQYF.

Ten or more counts support this clonotype. The junction shows a germline mismatch at one end, possibly a read error. This chain joins TRBV27 and TRBJ2-2; no firm D call. This CDR3 is 13 amino acids long. In germline, CDR1 is MNHEY, CDR2 SMNVEV (reference sequence). The CDR3 DNA follows: TGTGCCAGCTGTTTGGTGGCCCCCGGGGAGCTGTTTTTT. Protein: CASCLVAPGELFF.

This clonotype was recorded many times. The chain is built from TRBV12-3 or TRBV12-4 and TRBJ2-3, with 14 bases matching TRBD2. This CDR3 has 15 amino acids. After removal of 6 bases from V and 4 bases from J, the junction contained 3 bases not matched to a gene. The CDR3 region is CASRTSGGAADTQYF. CDR3 coding DNA: TGTGCCAGCAGGACTAGCGGGGGGGCCGCAGATACGCAGTATTTT.

This chain connects TRBV5-1 to TRBJ2-7, with TRBD2 as a possible D gene (5 bases). Trimming took 0 bases from V and 0 from J, leaving 13 bases between them. The CDR3 loop spans 16 amino acids. Germline CDR1 reads SGHRS; CDR2 reads YFSETQ. Written as DNA, the CDR3 is TGCGCCAGCAGCTTGGGGCCCAGCGGTACCTCCTACGAGCAGTACTTC. Protein: CASSLGPSGTSYEQYF.

There are many counts of this clonotype. V is TRBV5-1 and J is TRBJ2-3; possible D gene TRBD1, 5 bases. Trimming stripped 8 bases from V and 0 bases from J, with 10 bases between. The germline V gene has CDR1 SGHRS and CDR2 YFSETQ. This CDR3 spans 13 amino acids. The CDR3 loop reads CASTQGSTDTQYF. The CDR3 coding sequence is TGCGCCAGTACGCAGGGAAGCACAGATACGCAGTATTTT.

This clonotype occurred many times. The chain is built from TRBV20-1 and TRBJ1-2; weak D call: TRBD1 (5 bases). This CDR3 has 13 amino acids. Germline assignment: CDR1 DFQATT and CDR2 SNEGSKA (reference sequence). Trimming shortened V by 1 base and J by 2 bases, and 8 bases separated the two germline ends. As DNA, the CDR3 is TGCAGTGCTAGAGGACAGCCCAACTATGGCTACACCTTC. Translation: CSARGQPNYGYTF.

Ten or more counts support this clonotype. The CDR3 nucleotides read TGCAGTGCTAGAGATGGGCAGCGGGGGGGCCGTGATGAGCAGTTCTTC. Translation gives CSARDGQRGGRDEQFF. The genes are TRBV20-1 and TRBJ2-1; 10 positions match TRBD2. Germline assignment: CDR1 DFQATT and CDR2 SNEGSKA (reference sequence). Trimming at V came to 0 bases and at J to 8 bases, leaving 10 bases not matched to a gene. This CDR3 is 16 amino acids long.

There are many counts of this clonotype. The CDR3 coding sequence is TGCGCCAGCAGCTTGGCAGTGTTAAACACCGGGGAGCTGTTTTTT. It encodes CASSLAVLNTGELFF. The chain recombines TRBV5-1 with TRBJ2-2; D gene ambiguous. Germline V gene lookup returns CDR1 SGHRS and CDR2 YFSETQ. V was pared by 0 bases and J by 2 bases, with 8 bases between. The CDR3 is 15 amino acids.

This clonotype was seen many times. The chain joins TRBV11-2 to TRBJ2-2; D might be TRBD1 or TRBD2, each matching 6 bases. This CDR3 region has 15 residues. Trimming shortened V by 5 bases and J by 5 bases, and 15 bases separated the two germline ends. CDR1 is SGHAT and CDR2 is FQNNGV in the germline V gene. The CDR3 sequence is CASSLSGAWTGELFF. As DNA, the CDR3 is TGTGCCAGCAGCCTATCGGGGGCGTGGACCGGGGAGCTGTTTTTT.

As regards this clonotype: Since the CDR3 does not end with the conserved phenylalanine or tryptophan, this likely comes from a read error. The DNA is omitted, as the CDR3 cannot be located on it reliably, and the CDR3 follows TCRdb's listing. The chain's CDR3 is CSAPRNLGYGYTI. The rearrangement joins TRBV20-1 to TRBJ1-2. CDR1 is DFQATT, CDR2 SNEGSKA, per germline (reference sequence). With termini counted, the CDR3 has 13 amino acids.

The sample holds many counts of this clonotype. The genes are TRBV5-1 and TRBJ2-3; possible D gene TRBD2, 6 bases. The CDR3 extends over 14 amino acids. V was trimmed by 2 bases and J by 1 base, leaving 8 bases between them. From germline, CDR1 is SGHRS and CDR2 YFSETQ. The CDR3 spells CASSFAGRTDTQYF. The CDR3, as DNA: TGCGCCAGCAGCTTCGCGGGGCGCACAGATACGCAGTATTTT. Complete variable domain (other parts from reference TRBV5-1 and TRBJ2-3): KAGVTQTPRYLIKTRGQQVTLSCSPISGHRSVSWYQQTPGQGLQFLFEYFSETQRNKGNFPGRFSGRQFSNSRSEMNVSTLELGDSALYLCASSFAGRTDTQYFGPGTRLTVL.

The sample holds many counts of this clonotype. The rearrangement links TRBV15 to TRBJ1-5; D gene ambiguous. The CDR3 is 17 residues long. The V and J ends lost 0 bases and 2 bases respectively, with 14 bases between them. Germline CDR1 LNHNV, CDR2 YYDKDF (reference sequence). CDR3 nucleotides: TGTGCCACCAGCAGAGATCATGGGCCAGGAGGCAATCAGCCCCAGCATTTT. It codes for CATSRDHGPGGNQPQHF.

This clonotype was found many times. V is TRBV3-1 and J is TRBJ2-7; 7 positions match TRBD1. CDR3 length equals 15 residues. CDR1 is LGHDT and CDR2 is YNNKEL in the germline V gene (reference sequence). V dropped 1 base and J dropped 6; count of bases not matched to a gene: 9. The CDR3 reads CASSQGRTGSGEQYF. The CDR3, as DNA: TGTGCCAGCAGCCAAGGCAGGACAGGTTCGGGCGAGCAGTACTTC.

This clonotype was seen at least ten times. The V call is TRBV5-1, the J call TRBJ2-3; D may be TRBD1 (5 bases). Looked up from germline, CDR1 is SGHRS and CDR2 is YFSETQ. Trimming left V 0 bases short and J 5 bases short, with 10 bases between. CDR3 length: 14 amino acids. The DNA of the CDR3 is TGCGCCAGCAGCTTGGCACAGGCGGTAGATACGCAGTATTTT. Protein product: CASSLAQAVDTQYF.

The chain has TRBV10-1 and TRBJ2-1, with TRBD2 as a possible D gene (5 bases). CDR1 and CDR2 from the germline V gene are WNHNN and SYGVQD (reference sequence). This CDR3 has 16 residues. Trimming stripped 2 bases from V and 3 bases from J, with 14 bases between. CDR3 protein: CASSEMASRGYNEQFF. The CDR3 DNA reads TGCGCCAGCAGTGAGATGGCTAGCCGGGGCTACAATGAGCAGTTCTTC.

This clonotype was counted a few times. The chain links TRBV30 to TRBJ1-1; D might be TRBD1 (5 bases). Per germline, CDR1 GTSNPN and CDR2 SVGIG (reference sequence). This CDR3 spans 11 amino acids. With 3 bases removed from V and 6 bases from J, the gap between germline ends came to 8 bases. The CDR3 loop is CAWRTGAEAFF. The CDR3 nucleotides are TGTGCCTGGAGAACGGGGGCTGAAGCTTTCTTT.

This clonotype was picked up many times. This chain connects TRBV5-1 to TRBJ2-6; D might be TRBD1 or TRBD2, each matching 6 bases. This CDR3 spans 17 amino acids. The germline V and J ends were trimmed by 0 bases and 2 bases, with 12 bases remaining between them. The V gene's germline CDR1 is SGHRS and CDR2 YFSETQ. DNA for the CDR3: TGCGCCAGCAGCTTGGCCCCGGGGGCGACTGGGGCCAACGTCCTGACTTTC. It encodes CASSLAPGATGANVLTF.

The chain joins TRBV5-1 to TRBJ2-7; 9 nucleotides agree with TRBD2. The V gene end was trimmed by 5 bases and the J gene end by 9 bases; junction bases not matched to a gene: 12. CDR3 size: 14 residues. Germline values: CDR1 SGHRS, CDR2 YFSETQ. In nucleotides, the CDR3 is TGCGCCAGCAGGGTTAGCGGGGGTAAAGATACGCAGTACTTC. It specifies CASRVSGGKDTQYF.

This clonotype was seen repeatedly, ten times or more. The V and J genes are TRBV6-5 and TRBJ2-3; D gene ambiguous. The length of the CDR3 is 13 residues. Germline loops: CDR1 MNHEY, CDR2 SVGAGI. The V gene lost 2 bases and the J gene lost 3 bases, with 6 bases spanning the gap. This chain's CDR3 is CASSYPDTDTQYF. In DNA form, the CDR3 reads TGTGCCAGCAGTTACCCGGATACAGATACGCAGTATTTT.

This clonotype has at least ten counts. The chain joins TRBV20-1 to TRBJ2-7, with D possibly being TRBD2 (5 bases). CDR1 is DFQATT, CDR2 SNEGSKA, per germline (reference sequence). The V gene lost 4 bases and the J gene lost 0 bases, with 16 bases spanning the gap. This CDR3 comprises 15 residues. CDR3: CSATHPSHSSYEQYF. The CDR3 region has the DNA TGCAGTGCTACCCACCCTAGCCACAGCTCCTACGAGCAGTACTTC.

V gene TRBV5-1 combines with J gene TRBJ2-2; possible D gene TRBD1, 5 bases. Trimming removed 4 bases from V and 4 bases from J, with 17 bases in between. The V gene's germline CDR1 is SGHRS and CDR2 YFSETQ. This CDR3 region has 16 residues. The CDR3 here is CASSVIISRGTGELFF. CDR3 DNA: TGCGCCAGCAGCGTCATTATAAGTAGGGGCACCGGGGAGCTGTTTTTT. Drawing the rest from reference TRBV5-1 and TRBJ2-2, the complete variable domain is KAGVTQTPRYLIKTRGQQVTLSCSPISGHRSVSWYQQTPGQGLQFLFEYFSETQRNKGNFPGRFSGRQFSNSRSEMNVSTLELGDSALYLCASSVIISRGTGELFFGEGSRLTVL.

This clonotype was observed at least ten times. The chain recombines TRBV9 with TRBJ2-6; D is ambiguous. The CDR3 runs 16 residues. Germline CDR1 SGDLS, CDR2 YYNGEE. V lost 0 bases and J 0 bases, leaving 7 bases between the germline ends. The DNA for the CDR3 is TGTGCCAGCAGCGTAGGGGCAGGCTCTGGGGCCAACGTCCTGACTTTC. It encodes CASSVGAGSGANVLTF.